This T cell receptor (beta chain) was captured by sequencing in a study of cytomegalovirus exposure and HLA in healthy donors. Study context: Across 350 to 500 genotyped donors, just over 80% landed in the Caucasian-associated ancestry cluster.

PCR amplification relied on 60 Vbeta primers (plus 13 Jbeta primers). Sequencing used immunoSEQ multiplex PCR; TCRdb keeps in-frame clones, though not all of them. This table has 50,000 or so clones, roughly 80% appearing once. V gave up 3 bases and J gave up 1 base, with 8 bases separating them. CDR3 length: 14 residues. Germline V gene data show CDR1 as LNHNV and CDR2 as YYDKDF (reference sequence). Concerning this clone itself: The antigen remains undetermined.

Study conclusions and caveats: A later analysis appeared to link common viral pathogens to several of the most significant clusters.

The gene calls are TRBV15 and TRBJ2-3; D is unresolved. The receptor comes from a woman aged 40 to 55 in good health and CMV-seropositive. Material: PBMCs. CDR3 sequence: CATSRSVGTDTQYF. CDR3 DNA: TGTGCCACCAGCAGGAGTGTTGGCACAGATACGCAGTATTTT.